Shown below are 26 T cell receptor beta chains from a single sample sequenced in a study of PD-1 blockade in classical Hodgkin lymphoma (dated by TCRdb to about 2020). This sample's time point label indicates: newly diagnosed, previously untreated cHL patient sample. Library prep was done by the immunoSEQ multiplex PCR assay. The source is immuneACCESS, and TCRdb retained only in-frame sequences with V and J called. Part of the clones is not carried over; for the studies checked, unresolved V genes explain less than half of this, and the remainder is unexplained. This sample holds some 70,000 clones; 93% were observed only once. The ten top clones hold 2.6% of the sample. The specimen was peripheral blood mononuclear cells (PBMCs). These receptors were taken from a human donor with classical Hodgkin lymphoma.

This chain joins TRBV9 and TRBJ1-1, with D possibly TRBD1 on 6 matching bases. The CDR3 extends over 15 amino acids. CDR1 is SGDLS and CDR2 is YYNGEE in the germline V gene. Trimming took off 3 bases at V and 5 bases at J, with 17 bases between the two ends. DNA for the CDR3: TGTGCCAGCAGCGAGGGGGATTGGACATCTACTGAAGCTTTCTTT. Protein sequence: CASSEGDWTSTEAFF. The entire variable domain, with the rest obtained from reference TRBV9 and TRBJ1-1, is as follows: DSGVTQTPKHLITATGQRVTLRCSPRSGDLSVYWYQQSLDQGLQFLIQYYNGEERAKGNILERFSAQQFPDLHSELNLSSLELGDSALYFCASSEGDWTSTEAFFGQGTRLTVV.

The chain employs TRBV23-1 and TRBJ2-7; TRBD1 is a possible D gene (6 bases). TRBV23-1 is filed as an ORF, its function uncertain. This CDR3 region has 10 residues. The V end was cut by 7 bases, the J end by 12 bases, with 13 bases between. The chain's CDR3 is CASINKQGYF. DNA for the CDR3: TGCGCCAGCATAAACAAACAGGGGTACTTC.

This clone has just one count. CDR3 in amino acids: CAISGAVSTDTQYF. The CDR3 nucleotides are TGTGCCATCAGTGGGGCAGTGAGCACAGATACGCAGTATTTT. The chain couples TRBV10-3 to TRBJ2-3; the D is unclear. CDR3 size: 14 residues. Germline CDR1 and CDR2: ENHRY and SYGVKD. V was shortened by 4 bases and J by 0 bases, with 8 bases between the two germline ends.

The chain links TRBV4-2 to TRBJ2-1; perhaps TRBD2 as D (5 bases). The CDR3 sequence is 17 residues long. V lost 0 bases, J lost 6 bases, and 18 bases lay in between. Per the germline V gene, CDR1 is LGHNA and CDR2 is YNFKEQ. Here the CDR3 DNA reads TGTGCCAGCAGCCAAGAGCAGAGGGCCCCTGCCAGCAATGAGCAGTTCTTC. Residues: CASSQEQRAPASNEQFF.

This chain links TRBV2 with TRBJ1-1, with a possible D match to TRBD1 (5 bases). V lost 6 bases to trimming and J lost 5 bases, with 16 bases between them. The CDR3 loop spans 14 amino acids. Germline CDR1 is SNHLY and CDR2 is FYNNEI. The CDR3 is CASSGPGGWTEAFF. CDR3 sequence (DNA): TGTGCCAGCAGCGGACCGGGGGGATGGACTGAAGCTTTCTTT.

The chain has TRBV4-3 and TRBJ1-3; D remains ambiguous. Germline CDR1 and CDR2: LGHNA and YSLEER. The V end was cut by 0 bases, the J end by 0 bases, with 12 bases between. This CDR3 comprises 17 residues. CDR3 region: CASSQDSEGFSGNTIYF. The CDR3 bases are TGCGCCAGCAGCCAAGATAGCGAGGGTTTCTCTGGAAACACCATATATTTT.

The rearrangement joins TRBV7-8 to TRBJ2-5; D is ambiguous. This CDR3 region has 18 residues. Deletions cut 1 base from V and 1 base from J, with 19 bases between. The germline CDR1 and CDR2 sequences are SGHVS and FQNEAQ. The CDR3 here is CASSLVWVMRRFQETQYF. The CDR3 DNA sequence: TGTGCCAGCAGCTTAGTTTGGGTCATGAGGCGGTTCCAAGAGACCCAGTACTTC. Variable domain in full (rest from reference TRBV7-8 and TRBJ2-5): GAGVSQSPRYKVAKRGQDVALRCDPISGHVSLFWYQQALGQGPEFLTYFQNEAQLDKSGLPSDRFFAERPEGSVSTLKIQRTQQEDSAVYLCASSLVWVMRRFQETQYFGPGTRLLVL.

The chain links TRBV5-1 to TRBJ2-3; D perhaps matches TRBD1 (5 bases). This CDR3 has 14 residues. V gave up 4 bases and J gave up 3 bases, with 12 bases separating them. CDR1 SGHRS and CDR2 YFSETQ come from the germline V gene. CDR3 residues: CASSAGHPTDTQYF. In DNA form, the CDR3 reads TGCGCCAGCAGCGCTGGACACCCGACAGATACGCAGTATTTT.

The V gene is TRBV6-5, the J gene TRBJ2-7; D possibly corresponds to TRBD2 (5 bases). The CDR3 loop spans 14 amino acids. The V and J ends lost 4 bases and 7 bases respectively, with 17 bases between them. CDR1 MNHEY and CDR2 SVGAGI come from the germline V gene. CDR3 DNA: TGTGCCAGCAGTTCGCACCTACTAGGTGGGGAGCAGTACTTC. Its translation: CASSSHLLGGEQYF.

The chain uses TRBV7-9 and TRBJ2-7, with 7 positions matching TRBD1. Germline CDR1 and CDR2: SEHNR and FQNEAQ (reference sequence). This CDR3 spans 14 amino acids. Unmatched junction bases numbered 6, after V lost 5 bases and J lost 2 bases. CDR3 nucleotides: TGTGCCAGCAGCGTCGCAGGGGGACCCTACGAGCAGTACTTC. Protein product: CASSVAGGPYEQYF.

The chain is built from TRBV13 and TRBJ2-5, with D possibly being TRBD2 (6 bases). V lost 7 bases to trimming and J lost 5 bases, with 17 bases between them. CDR1 is PRHDT and CDR2 is FYEKMQ in the germline V gene (reference sequence). The CDR3 is made up of 14 amino acids. The CDR3 DNA reads TGTGCCAGCACCCTAAATGGAGGGAGTGAGACCCAGTACTTC. Its translation is CASTLNGGSETQYF.

V gene TRBV5-1 combines with J gene TRBJ2-5, with 9 nucleotides matching TRBD1. The better agreement between TRBJ2-7 and the DNA end casts doubt on the J call. This CDR3 spans 15 amino acids. Germline V gene data show CDR1 as SGHRS and CDR2 as YFSETQ. CDR3 in DNA: TGCGCCAGCAGCGGGTTGCCGGGACAGGGATCCGAGCAGTACTTC. This sequence encodes CASSGLPGQGSEQYF.

V is TRBV9 and J is TRBJ1-3; D ambiguous. V lost 3 bases and J 2 bases, leaving 6 bases between the germline ends. The CDR3 contains 13 residues. Germline-derived CDR1 and CDR2 are SGDLS and YYNGEE. The CDR3 DNA is TGTGCCAGCAGCGCCGGAACTGGAAACACCATATATTTT. It is translated as CASSAGTGNTIYF.

This clone was recorded once. This chain links TRBV2 with TRBJ2-2; 10 nucleotides agree with TRBD2. Germline V lookup: CDR1 SNHLY, CDR2 FYNNEI. V lost 4 bases, J lost 7 bases, and 9 bases stayed unmatched. This CDR3 spans 16 amino acids. The CDR3 is CASSVEAGGRSGELFF. CDR3 bases: TGTGCCAGCAGTGTAGAAGCGGGAGGGAGGAGCGGGGAGCTGTTTTTT.

This chain connects TRBV10-1 to TRBJ2-7; 9 nucleotides align to TRBD1. Trimming removed 5 bases from V and 7 bases from J; junction bases left unmatched: 9. The germline V gene encodes CDR1 WNHNN and CDR2 SYGVQD (reference sequence). The CDR3 runs 14 residues. CDR3 coding DNA: TGCGCCAGCAGTCCCCCGGGGACAGGGAGGGAGCAGTACTTC. Residues: CASSPPGTGREQYF.

The rearrangement links TRBV6-5 to TRBJ1-2, with a possible D match to TRBD1 (5 bases). V was cut by 1 base and J by 8 bases, with 14 bases left in between. CDR1 MNHEY and CDR2 SVGAGI come from the germline V gene. This CDR3 is built from 14 residues. The CDR3 DNA reads as TGTGCCAGCAGTTACTTCCGAGGGGTAGGGGGCTACACCTTC. Translated, it gives CASSYFRGVGGYTF.

J is TRBJ1-1 and V is TRBV19, with 9 bases fitting TRBD1. The CDR3 contains 15 residues. The junction had 9 bases not matched to a gene; V was cut back by 6 bases and J by 4 bases. Germline CDR1 is LNHDA and CDR2 is SQIVND (reference sequence). For the CDR3, the DNA is TGTGCCAGTAGCACTCCGGGACAGGGAGGCACTGAAGCTTTCTTT. As protein: CASSTPGQGGTEAFF.

CDR3 DNA sequence: TGTGCCAGTAGTATCGGGACCGACTCCGAGCAGTACTTC. This gives the protein CASSIGTDSEQYF. The chain uses TRBV19 and TRBJ2-7, with D tentatively TRBD1 or TRBD2 (5 bases each). Germline values: CDR1 LNHDA, CDR2 SQIVND (reference sequence). V gave up 3 bases and J gave up 6 bases, with 12 bases separating them. CDR3 length equals 13 residues. Supplemented by reference TRBV19 and TRBJ2-7, the full variable domain reads DGGITQSPKYLFRKEGQNVTLSCEQNLNHDAMYWYRQDPGQGLRLIYYSQIVNDFQKGDIAEGYSVSREKKESFPLTVTSAQKNPTAFYLCASSIGTDSEQYFGPGTRLTVT.

The J gene is TRBJ1-6, the V gene TRBV15; 9 bases agree with TRBD1. The CDR3 extends over 15 amino acids. Germline V lookup: CDR1 LNHNV, CDR2 YYDKDF (reference sequence). V was pared by 3 bases and J by 6 bases, with 3 bases of the junction left unmatched. The CDR3 loop is CATSSGTGINSPLHF. The DNA of the CDR3 is TGTGCCACCAGCAGCGGGACAGGGATTAATTCACCCCTCCACTTT.

The chain joins TRBV5-1 to TRBJ2-5; 7 nucleotides line up with TRBD1. V was pared by 0 bases and J by 5 bases, with 16 bases of the junction left unmatched. CDR3 length equals 18 residues. Germline V gene lookup returns CDR1 SGHRS and CDR2 YFSETQ. Here the CDR3 reads CASSLGTQNSQGRETQYF. The CDR3 DNA follows: TGCGCCAGCAGCTTGGGGACCCAAAATTCACAGGGGCGTGAGACCCAGTACTTC.

V usage is TRBV6-5 and J usage is TRBJ1-2, with a weak D call TRBD1 (5 bases). CDR3 size: 11 residues. With 7 bases removed from V and 10 bases from J, the gap between germline ends came to 13 bases. The germline gives CDR1 MNHEY, CDR2 SVGAGI. Here the CDR3 DNA reads TGTGCCAGCACCCAAGGGGCGGCCTACACCTTC. This gives the protein CASTQGAAYTF.

The V gene is TRBV27, the J gene TRBJ2-3; 7 bases match TRBD1. Germline loops: CDR1 MNHEY, CDR2 SMNVEV (reference sequence). The CDR3 sequence is 15 residues long. V gave up 2 bases and J gave up 2 bases; unmatched junction bases: 4. The CDR3, as DNA: TGTGCCAGCAGTTTAGAAGGGGGCCCCACAGATACGCAGTATTTT. Translating gives CASSLEGGPTDTQYF.

V gene TRBV7-2 combines with J gene TRBJ2-1; D gene ambiguous. V dropped 6 bases and J dropped 0 bases, with 9 bases sitting between them. The germline CDR1 and CDR2 sequences are SGHTA and FQGNSA. This CDR3 has 14 amino acids. CDR3: CASSSRISYNEQFF. The CDR3 region has the DNA TGTGCCAGCAGTTCCAGAATCTCCTACAATGAGCAGTTCTTC. Full variable domain (remainder filled in from reference TRBV7-2 and TRBJ2-1): GAGVSQSPSNKVTEKGKDVELRCDPISGHTALYWYRQSLGQGLEFLIYFQGNSAPDKSGLPSDRFSAERTGGSVSTLTIQRTQQEDSAVYLCASSSRISYNEQFFGPGTRLTVL.

The rearrangement joins TRBV7-2 to TRBJ2-7, with TRBD1 matching 8 bases. The CDR3 extends over 14 amino acids. The V and J ends lost 5 bases and 4 bases, in that order; junction bases with no gene match: 7. Germline lookup yields CDR1 SGHTA and CDR2 FQGNSA. The CDR3 DNA follows: TGTGCCAGCAGCCATGACAGGGGCAGGTACGAGCAGTACTTC. Translation: CASSHDRGRYEQYF.

V usage is TRBV4-3 and J usage is TRBJ1-2, with a tentative D call TRBD1 (6 bases). This CDR3 has 12 amino acids. V was trimmed by 1 base and J by 7 bases, leaving 7 bases between them. From germline, CDR1 is LGHNA and CDR2 YSLEER. The CDR3 reads CASSQGGRGYTF. The CDR3 nucleotides read TGCGCCAGCAGCCAAGGGGGGCGTGGCTACACCTTC.

This chain links TRBV11-1 with TRBJ2-1; the match to TRBD2 covers 8 bases. Germline values: CDR1 SGHAT, CDR2 FQDESV (reference sequence). The CDR3 is 15 residues long. V shed 3 bases, J shed 9 bases, and the junction held 10 bases outside the gene matches. The CDR3 region has the DNA TGTGCCAGCAGCTTCGGGGACGGACTAGCAGTTGAGCAGTTCTTC. Protein sequence: CASSFGDGLAVEQFF. Full variable domain (remainder filled in from reference TRBV11-1 and TRBJ2-1): EAEVAQSPRYKITEKSQAVAFWCDPISGHATLYWYRQILGQGPELLVQFQDESVVDDSQLPKDRFSAERLKGVDSTLKIQPAELGDSAMYLCASSFGDGLAVEQFFGPGTRLTVL.